The 27 T cell receptor beta chains below were found in one sample sequenced in a study of blood T cells in healthy people across ages. Then a second PCR, running about 6 to 11 cycles, was carried out with a sample-barcoded 5' primer and a J-beta primer mix. A single record per CDR3 protein comes from TCRdb applying MiXCR to the 5' RACE reads. Among around 1,800,000 distinct CDR3 sequences listed, approximately 40% were seen once. Sequenced material: blood. The receptors were gathered from a human donor in good health.

V is TRBV5-1 and J is TRBJ1-2, with 8 nucleotides matching TRBD1. The CDR3 extends over 13 amino acids. The germline V gene encodes CDR1 SGHRS and CDR2 YFSETQ. V gave up 6 bases and J gave up 13 bases; unmatched junction bases: 14. The CDR3 coding sequence is TGCGCCAGCAACTTCGGACAGGGAGAAGTCGTCACCTTC. Translation: CASNFGQGEVVTF.

The chain carries TRBV6-4 and TRBJ2-1, with 9 bases matching TRBD2. The CDR3 loop spans 15 amino acids. Germline V gives CDR1 MRHNA, CDR2 SNTAGT. V lost 6 bases and J lost 8; bases outside the gene matches: 11. The CDR3 nucleotides are TGTGCCAGCAGCGAGGGCGGGGGGGCCTTCCATGAGCAGTTCTTC. This sequence encodes CASSEGGGAFHEQFF.

This chain connects TRBV7-3 to TRBJ2-3; 8 nucleotides agree with TRBD1. V trimming: 5 bases; J trimming: 6 bases; junction bases outside the gene matches: 4. The CDR3 is made up of 13 amino acids. Germline V gene lookup returns CDR1 SGHTA and CDR2 FQGTGA. CDR3 nucleotides: TGTGCCAGCAGCCCGGACAGGGAGGATACGCAGTATTTT. Its protein product is CASSPDREDTQYF.

This clonotype was seen once. Since the CDR3 does not end with the conserved phenylalanine or tryptophan, this likely comes from a read error. The chain uses TRBV20-1 and TRBJ2-3; 7 bases map to TRBD2. The CDR3 sequence is 16 residues long. V shed 1 base, J shed 4 bases, and the junction held 11 bases outside the gene matches. CDR1 and CDR2 (germline): DFQATT, SNEGSKA (reference sequence). The CDR3 spells CSARAPGRGSADTQYC. The CDR3 nucleotides read TGCAGTGCTAGAGCCCCGGGGCGGGGGAGTGCAGATACGCAGTATTGT.

The sample holds a few counts of this clonotype. The rearrangement joins TRBV20-1 to TRBJ2-1; weak D call: TRBD2 (6 bases). CDR1 is DFQATT, CDR2 SNEGSKA, per germline (reference sequence). The germline V and J ends were trimmed by 1 base and 1 base, with 8 bases remaining between them. The CDR3 spans 14 residues. DNA of the CDR3: TGCAGTGCTAGAGGGAGGGAATCCTACAATGAGCAGTTCTTC. Its protein product is CSARGRESYNEQFF.

This clonotype occurred a few times. The V and J genes are TRBV14 and TRBJ2-4, with 9 bases identical to TRBD1. The end of the DNA is better explained by TRBJ2-5, so the J call may be wrong. Germline lookup yields CDR1 SGHDN and CDR2 FVKESK. The CDR3 runs 16 residues. The DNA for the CDR3 is TGTGCCAGCAGCCAAGAAGCCGGGACAGGGTTCGAGACCCAGTACTTC. Its translation is CASSQEAGTGFETQYF.

This clonotype was seen once. The V and J genes are TRBV7-2 and TRBJ1-2; a weak D match, TRBD1 (5 bases). Germline loops: CDR1 SGHTA, CDR2 FQGNSA. Trimming stripped 3 bases from V and 4 bases from J, with 18 bases between. CDR3 length: 16 residues. The CDR3 is CASSFQGQGFTYGYTF. The DNA for the CDR3 is TGTGCCAGCAGCTTTCAGGGCCAGGGTTTTACCTATGGCTACACCTTC.

The V call is TRBV6-6, the J call TRBJ2-1; D remains ambiguous. V was shortened by 3 bases and J by 2 bases, with 11 bases between the two germline ends. The CDR3 is 15 residues long. Germline V gene data show CDR1 as MNHNY and CDR2 as SVGAGI (reference sequence). In DNA form, the CDR3 reads TGTGCCAGCAGTTATCCCAAGCTGACCTACAATGAGCAGTTCTTC. It encodes CASSYPKLTYNEQFF.

J is TRBJ1-2 and V is TRBV29-1, with TRBD1 matching 10 bases. Unmatched junction bases numbered 15, after V lost 7 bases and J lost 7 bases. Germline-derived CDR1 and CDR2 are SQVTM and ANQGSEA. The CDR3 contains 15 residues. DNA of the CDR3: TGCAGCGCGATTGAGGGACAGGGGATAGTAGGTGGCTACACCTTC. This encodes CSAIEGQGIVGGYTF.

CDR3 protein: CSVPPGQGGVYGYTF. CDR3 coding DNA: TGCAGCGTTCCCCCGGGACAGGGGGGAGTCTATGGCTACACCTTC. The rearrangement joins TRBV29-1 to TRBJ1-2, with 11 nucleotides matching TRBD1. In germline, CDR1 is SQVTM, CDR2 ANQGSEA. V was pared by 5 bases and J by 4 bases, with 9 bases of the junction left unmatched. The CDR3 spans 15 residues.

In its sample, this clonotype was seen a few times. The V and J genes are TRBV6-2 or TRBV6-3 and TRBJ2-1, with 12 positions matching TRBD1. Trimming cost V 5 bases and J 13 bases; bases outside gene matches: 12. Germline assignment: CDR1 MNHEY and CDR2 SVGEGT. CDR3 length: 15 residues. The CDR3 DNA reads as TGTGCCAGCAGTCTCCGGGACAGGGGGCTGATGACCCAGTTCTTC. Its protein is CASSLRDRGLMTQFF.

This clonotype was found a few times. The chain has TRBV12-3 or TRBV12-4 and TRBJ2-7; TRBD2 agrees at 8 bases. Trimming cost V 1 base and J 2 bases; bases outside gene matches: 19. The CDR3 runs 20 residues. The CDR3 spells CASSLGRGAVLAPSPYEQYF. As DNA, the CDR3 is TGTGCCAGCAGTTTAGGGCGGGGGGCAGTTCTTGCCCCCAGCCCCTACGAGCAGTACTTC.

This clonotype was recorded only once. This sequence joins TRBV6-2 or TRBV6-3 and TRBJ2-1; no reliable D call. Per the germline V gene, CDR1 is MNHEY and CDR2 is SVGEGT. The V gene lost 0 bases and the J gene lost 2 bases, with 11 bases spanning the gap. This CDR3 contains 16 residues. The CDR3 region has the DNA TGTGCCAGCAGTTACTCAGGCGCCTACGCCTACAATGAGCAGTTCTTC. Protein: CASSYSGAYAYNEQFF.

This clonotype has a single count. The gene calls are TRBV10-3 and TRBJ2-7; D possibly uses TRBD1 or TRBD2 (5 bases each). Germline CDR1 ENHRY, CDR2 SYGVKD. V lost 10 bases, J lost 0 bases, and 13 bases lay in between. This CDR3 is 13 amino acids long. The CDR3 nucleotides read TGTGCCAGTGGACGGGACCGCTCCTACGAGCAGTACTTC. It is translated as CASGRDRSYEQYF.

Only a few counts were recorded for this clonotype. This chain uses TRBV7-2 with TRBJ2-3; D remains ambiguous. CDR1 and CDR2 from the germline V gene are SGHTA and FQGNSA. The CDR3 covers 13 residues. The V and J ends lost 1 base and 2 bases respectively, with 4 bases between them. The CDR3 sequence is CASSLVNTDTQYF. CDR3 in DNA: TGTGCCAGCAGCTTAGTTAACACAGATACGCAGTATTTT.

V is TRBV11-2 and J is TRBJ2-1; D may be TRBD1 or TRBD2 (5 bases each). With 3 bases removed from V and 6 bases from J, the gap between germline ends came to 21 bases. The length of the CDR3 is 17 residues. From germline, CDR1 is SGHAT and CDR2 FQNNGV. The CDR3 loop reads CASSFGGGVFDRNEQFF. DNA for the CDR3: TGTGCCAGCAGCTTTGGGGGTGGAGTTTTCGACCGCAATGAGCAGTTCTTC.

This clonotype was seen once. V is TRBV5-1 and J is TRBJ1-1; TRBD1 is a possible D gene (5 bases). The CDR3 spans 15 residues. Germline lookup yields CDR1 SGHRS and CDR2 YFSETQ. Trimming took 5 bases from V and 0 from J, leaving 14 bases between them. CDR3 sequence reads: CASRSGTPLNTEAFF. The DNA of the CDR3 is TGCGCCAGCAGATCCGGGACTCCCTTGAACACTGAAGCTTTCTTT.

CDR3 bases: TGTGCCACCCGGACGAACAGGGAGACAGATACGCAGTATTTT. Translating it yields CATRTNRETDTQYF. The chain combines TRBV24-1 with TRBJ2-3; D possibly corresponds to TRBD1 (6 bases). V lost 9 bases and J lost 3, with 15 bases in between. The CDR3 covers 14 residues. Germline V gene data show CDR1 as KGHDR and CDR2 as SFDVKD.

V is TRBV29-1 and J is TRBJ2-4; weak D call: TRBD2 (6 bases). In germline, CDR1 is SQVTM, CDR2 ANQGSEA. The ends were cut back, 5 bases at V and 0 bases at J, with 11 bases in the middle. This CDR3 is 14 amino acids long. The CDR3 DNA reads as TGCAGCGTTCGGGACTCTCTAGCCAAAAACATTCAGTACTTC. Translated: CSVRDSLAKNIQYF.

A note on this clonotype: Possible read error: a much larger clone is one base away. This rearrangement joins TRBV6-2 or TRBV6-3 to TRBJ2-3; possible D gene TRBD1, 8 bases. Germline V gene sequence: CDR1 MNHEY, CDR2 SVGEGT. The CDR3 contains 18 residues. Trimming took 6 bases from V and 3 from J, leaving 25 bases between them. The CDR3 is CASSPRQGREFATDTQYF. The CDR3 DNA reads TGTGCCAGCAGCCCGCGACAGGGGAGGGAATTTGCGACAGATACGCAGTATTTT.

This clonotype showed up just a few times. The chain recombines TRBV28 with TRBJ2-3; D might be TRBD2 (6 bases). Trimming removed 7 bases at V and 2 bases at J, with 13 bases between. The CDR3 has 14 residues. Germline CDR1 MDHEN, CDR2 SYDVKM. CDR3 amino acids: CASIRLGLTDTQYF. The DNA of the CDR3 is TGTGCCAGCATCAGGCTGGGACTCACAGATACGCAGTATTTT.

The J gene is TRBJ1-2, the V gene TRBV9, with D possibly being TRBD1 (5 bases). V was cut by 0 bases and J by 4 bases, with 13 bases left in between. Germline V gene sequence: CDR1 SGDLS, CDR2 YYNGEE. The length of the CDR3 is 15 residues. The CDR3 region has the DNA TGTGCCAGCAGCGTAGATGACTTCGGGGGCTATGGCTACACCTTC. Encoded protein: CASSVDDFGGYGYTF.

The rearrangement joins TRBV12-3 or TRBV12-4 to TRBJ2-3; 10 nucleotides line up with TRBD2. This CDR3 region has 17 residues. J lost 4 bases, V lost 0 bases, and 7 bases had no gene match. CDR3 residues: CASSLAVASGGADTQYF. In DNA form, the CDR3 reads TGTGCCAGCAGTTTAGCGGTGGCTAGCGGGGGTGCAGATACGCAGTATTTT.

Only a few counts were recorded for this clonotype. A junction end diverges from the germline sequence, so it may reflect a read error. The chain joins TRBV2 to TRBJ1-2, with 8 bases fitting TRBD1. The CDR3 is made up of 13 amino acids. Germline V gene lookup returns CDR1 SNHLY and CDR2 FYNNEI. The CDR3 loop is CASSGRGLAGCTF. The CDR3 DNA sequence: TGTGCCAGCAGTGGCAGGGGGCTTGCTGGCTGCACCTTC.

This clonotype has just a few counts. V is TRBV6-2 or TRBV6-3 and J is TRBJ2-7, with D possibly TRBD2 on 5 matching bases. In germline, CDR1 is MNHEY, CDR2 SVGEGT. The CDR3 spans 14 residues. The ends were cut back, 5 bases at V and 0 bases at J, with 11 bases in the middle. CDR3 amino acids: CASSTRTVSYEQYF. The CDR3 DNA reads TGTGCCAGCAGTACTAGGACGGTCTCCTACGAGCAGTACTTC.

The rearrangement links TRBV20-1 to TRBJ2-5, with D tentatively TRBD2 (5 bases). The CDR3 is 14 residues long. V gave up 5 bases and J gave up 3 bases, with 16 bases separating them. Germline lookup yields CDR1 DFQATT and CDR2 SNEGSKA (reference sequence). CDR3 bases: TGCAGTGCTCCCCAATCCGGGATCGAAGAGACCCAGTACTTC. Protein product: CSAPQSGIEETQYF.

Ten or more counts support this clonotype. This chain connects TRBV12-3 or TRBV12-4 to TRBJ2-7, with 7 nucleotides matching TRBD1. The CDR3 is 13 residues long. V was pared by 5 bases and J by 3 bases, with 4 bases of the junction left unmatched. The CDR3 DNA reads as TGTGCCAGCAGTCCGGGACAGTTCTACGAGCAGTACTTC. Protein sequence: CASSPGQFYEQYF.